The 14 T cell receptor beta chains below come from one sample, sequenced in a study of beta chain features in type 1 diabetes. Overall study results and limits: Patients with Type 1 diabetes showed moderately but significantly shorter TCRB CDR3s in all four CD4+ subsets.

These TCRs are of unknown antigen specificity. Expressed TCRB transcripts were sequenced because the isolated RNA had all been reverse transcribed beforehand. Libraries were prepared by immunoSEQ multiplex PCR; TCRdb keeps only in-frame clonotypes and omits some of them. This sample carries some 700,000 clones, 13% of them seen once, and the ten largest clones take approximately 0.02%. The sample was naive CD4+ T cells from blood. These receptors were obtained from a man aged 18 to 29 with type 1 diabetes.

This clone was found a few times. The chain recombines TRBV4-1 with TRBJ2-5; D is uncertain. Trimming shortened V by 3 bases and J by 2 bases, and 1 base separated the two germline ends. CDR3 length equals 11 residues. Per germline, CDR1 MGHRA and CDR2 YSYEKL. The CDR3 region is CASSQQETQYF. The CDR3 DNA sequence: TGCGCCAGCAGCCAGCAAGAGACCCAGTACTTC.

This clone has just a few counts. The V and J genes are TRBV6-5 and TRBJ2-3; D is unclear. V was pared by 6 bases and J by 2 bases, with 3 bases between. This CDR3 spans 11 amino acids. Germline CDR1 reads MNHEY; CDR2 reads SVGAGI. The CDR3 region has the DNA TGTGCCAGCAGGTACACAGATACGCAGTATTTT. Encoded protein: CASRYTDTQYF.

This clone was seen a few times. This CDR3 is also generated by other DNA sequences in the sample. This chain uses TRBV20-1 with TRBJ2-1; D remains ambiguous. This CDR3 region has 11 residues. Germline assignment: CDR1 DFQATT and CDR2 SNEGSKA (reference sequence). Trimming took off 3 bases at V and 4 bases at J, with 4 bases between the two ends. The CDR3 DNA follows: TGCAGTGCTAGCGGATACAATGAGCAGTTCTTC. Amino acids: CSASGYNEQFF.

Only a few counts were recorded for this clone. This chain joins TRBV4-1 and TRBJ2-4, with a weak D call TRBD1 (6 bases). The CDR3 sequence is 19 residues long. CDR1 MGHRA and CDR2 YSYEKL come from the germline V gene. V was cut by 0 bases and J by 0 bases, with 18 bases left in between. For the CDR3, the DNA is TGCGCCAGCAGCCAAGATGCTCGAAGGCAGGGGATAGCCAAAAACATTCAGTACTTC. It translates to CASSQDARRQGIAKNIQYF.

The chain links TRBV28 to TRBJ2-7; D gene uncertain. Per germline, CDR1 MDHEN and CDR2 SYDVKM. The length of the CDR3 is 13 residues. V was clipped by 3 bases and J by 5 bases, with 11 bases between them. The CDR3 protein is CASSFIPRNEQYF. In DNA, the CDR3 is TGTGCCAGCAGTTTTATCCCCAGAAACGAGCAGTACTTC. Supplemented by reference TRBV28 and TRBJ2-7, the full variable domain reads DVKVTQSSRYLVKRTGEKVFLECVQDMDHENMFWYRQDPGLGLRLIYFSYDVKMKEKGDIPEGYSVSREKKERFSLILESASTNQTSMYLCASSFIPRNEQYFGPGTRLTVT.

This clone was found a few times. This chain uses TRBV18 with TRBJ2-5; D is ambiguous. Trimming left V 6 bases short and J 12 bases short, with 17 bases between. Germline V gene lookup returns CDR1 KGHSH and CDR2 LQKENI. This CDR3 has 12 residues. The CDR3 nucleotides read TGTGCCAGCTCGACCCCCCAGGACGCCAAGTACTTC. Translation: CASSTPQDAKYF.

This chain connects TRBV30 to TRBJ1-6, with 7 bases identical to TRBD1. Trimming removed 2 bases from V and 9 bases from J; junction bases left unmatched: 16. Germline values: CDR1 GTSNPN, CDR2 SVGIG (reference sequence). The CDR3 sequence is 17 residues long. Here the CDR3 reads CAWSITTGYWGGSPLHF. CDR3 sequence (DNA): TGTGCCTGGAGTATTACGACAGGGTATTGGGGAGGTTCACCCCTCCACTTT.

Remarks on this clone: The same CDR3 can be traced to other DNA sequences in this sample. The V call is TRBV20-1, the J call TRBJ1-1; D remains ambiguous. Trimming removed 3 bases from V and 5 bases from J, with 7 bases in between. CDR3 size: 11 residues. From germline, CDR1 is DFQATT and CDR2 SNEGSKA (reference sequence). The CDR3 loop reads CSASTGTEAFF. CDR3 bases: TGCAGTGCTAGCACGGGGACTGAAGCTTTCTTT.

This clone occurred a few times. This sample also contains other DNA sequences that code for the same CDR3. The chain has TRBV18 and TRBJ2-7; 10 positions agree with TRBD1. This CDR3 region has 15 residues. V lost 1 base and J lost 1; bases outside the gene matches: 1. Germline V gene lookup returns CDR1 KGHSH and CDR2 LQKENI. The CDR3 coding sequence is TGTGCCAGCTCACCACGGGACAGGGGTTCCTACGAGCAGTACTTC. Translating gives CASSPRDRGSYEQYF.

The gene calls are TRBV28 and TRBJ2-2, with TRBD1 matching 7 bases. The V gene's germline CDR1 is MDHEN and CDR2 SYDVKM. V shed 3 bases, J shed 6 bases, and the junction held 7 bases outside the gene matches. The CDR3 length is 15 residues. The CDR3, as DNA: TGTGCCAGCAGTTTTGGGCAGGGGGTCGCCGGGGAGCTGTTTTTT. It codes for CASSFGQGVAGELFF.

V is TRBV7-2 and J is TRBJ2-1, with D possibly TRBD1 on 6 matching bases. The germline V gene encodes CDR1 SGHTA and CDR2 FQGNSA. V was cut by 3 bases and J by 1 base, with 19 bases left in between. CDR3 length equals 18 residues. CDR3 in DNA: TGTGCCAGCAGCTTTAAGTTGGGGGCCCTGCTTTCCTACAATGAGCAGTTCTTC. Translating it yields CASSFKLGALLSYNEQFF.

This clone was found a few times. The chain joins TRBV2 to TRBJ1-2; 7 bases agree with TRBD1. Germline CDR1 is SNHLY and CDR2 is FYNNEI. The CDR3 sequence is 17 residues long. Losses at the gene ends were 8 bases for V and 6 bases for J; bases not matched to a gene: 21. The CDR3 bases are TGTGCCAGCCCCCGGGTCCGGGACAGTTCTCCGAGGGATGGCTACACCTTC. Translating gives CASPRVRDSSPRDGYTF.

This sequence joins TRBV2 and TRBJ1-3; TRBD1 matches 7 bases. Trimming at V came to 6 bases and at J to 4 bases, leaving 6 bases not matched to a gene. The CDR3 covers 14 residues. Germline V gene sequence: CDR1 SNHLY, CDR2 FYNNEI. The CDR3 here is CASSGTVAGNTIYF. In nucleotides, the CDR3 is TGTGCCAGCAGCGGGACAGTTGCAGGAAACACCATATATTTT.

V usage is TRBV15 and J usage is TRBJ1-5; D is possibly TRBD1 (6 bases). V lost 0 bases, J lost 8 bases, and 14 bases lay in between. Germline V gene sequence: CDR1 LNHNV, CDR2 YYDKDF (reference sequence). The CDR3 totals 15 residues. The CDR3 sequence: CATSRDGGKGKPQHF. The CDR3 coding sequence is TGTGCCACCAGCAGAGATGGGGGCAAGGGCAAGCCCCAGCATTTT.